These 10 T cell receptor beta chains were all obtained from the same sample, sequenced in a study of cytomegalovirus exposure and HLA in healthy donors. PCR was performed using 60 Vbeta and 13 Jbeta primers. TCRdb keeps only in-frame clones here, not all; method: immunoSEQ multiplex PCR. The sample shows about 210,000 clones, roughly 81% of them seen only once. Specimen: PBMCs. The receptors stem from a girl aged 2-10 years in good health and CMV-seronegative.

V is TRBV4-1 and J is TRBJ1-3, with TRBD1 matching over 7 bases. This CDR3 contains 13 residues. Trimming took 4 bases from V and 4 from J; bases not matched to a gene: 1. CDR1 MGHRA and CDR2 YSYEKL come from the germline V gene. CDR3 coding DNA: TGCGCCAGCAGCCGGGACAGCGGAAACACCATATATTTT. It is translated as CASSRDSGNTIYF.

This chain uses TRBV4-2 with TRBJ2-1, with D perhaps TRBD1 (5 bases). This CDR3 is built from 16 residues. V shed 0 bases and J shed 5 bases, with 14 bases lying between them. CDR1 LGHNA and CDR2 YNFKEQ come from the germline V gene. The CDR3: CASSQEQGSPHNEQFF. The CDR3 DNA reads TGTGCCAGCAGCCAAGAGCAGGGTTCCCCTCACAATGAGCAGTTCTTC.

This clone has a single count. The chain employs TRBV7-9 and TRBJ2-5; TRBD1 might be the D (5 bases). This CDR3 spans 17 amino acids. Trimming took 5 bases from V and 0 from J, leaving 19 bases between them. Germline V gene data show CDR1 as SEHNR and CDR2 as FQNEAQ (reference sequence). The CDR3 loop is CASSTLGEGVDQETQYF. CDR3 sequence (DNA): TGTGCCAGCAGCACCCTGGGTGAAGGGGTGGACCAAGAGACCCAGTACTTC.

The chain's CDR3 is CASSLGGLAGAETQYF. As DNA, the CDR3 is TGTGCCAGCAGCTTGGGGGGGCTAGCGGGAGCTGAGACCCAGTACTTC. V gene TRBV5-4 combines with J gene TRBJ2-5; 10 bases are shared with TRBD2. J was trimmed by 5 bases and V by 0 bases; bases with no gene match: 7. Germline CDR1 SGHNT, CDR2 YYREEE (reference sequence). The CDR3 loop spans 16 amino acids.

V usage is TRBV5-1 and J usage is TRBJ2-7, with 7 bases aligning to TRBD2. The germline V gene has CDR1 SGHRS and CDR2 YFSETQ. The CDR3 totals 15 residues. V dropped 4 bases and J dropped 5; count of bases not matched to a gene: 12. CDR3 DNA sequence: TGCGCCAGCAGCCCCGTTAGCGGGTTCGTCGACGAGCAGTACTTC. Residues: CASSPVSGFVDEQYF.

The V and J genes are TRBV25-1 and TRBJ1-2; TRBD1 is a possible D gene (6 bases). The V end lost 5 bases, the J end lost 7 bases, and 14 bases lay between the germline ends. The CDR3 is 13 residues long. CDR1 is MGHDK, CDR2 SYGVNS, per germline. The CDR3 nucleotides read TGTGCCAGCAGTAAGCCGCAGGGGCGTGGCTACACCTTC. This translates into CASSKPQGRGYTF.

The rearrangement joins TRBV7-6 to TRBJ2-5; D call uncertain. Trimming removed 3 bases from V and 2 bases from J, with 10 bases in between. This CDR3 is built from 14 residues. Germline V CDR1 and CDR2: SGHVS, FNYEAQ. CDR3 nucleotides: TGTGCCAGCAGCTTGCGTCCGGGTCAAGAGACCCAGTACTTC. Its protein product is CASSLRPGQETQYF. The full variable domain, with the rest looked up from reference TRBV7-6 and TRBJ2-5, is GAGVSQSPRYKVTKRGQDVALRCDPISGHVSLYWYRQALGQGPEFLTYFNYEAQQDKSGLPNDRFSAERPEGSISTLTIQRTEQRDSAMYRCASSLRPGQETQYFGPGTRLLVL.

The chain carries TRBV7-9 and TRBJ2-7; 7 nucleotides agree with TRBD1. The CDR3 length is 14 residues. V lost 5 bases, J lost 1 base, and 5 bases stayed unmatched. The germline V gene encodes CDR1 SEHNR and CDR2 FQNEAQ (reference sequence). The CDR3 sequence is CASSLRDRSYEQYF. As DNA, the CDR3 is TGTGCCAGCAGCCTTAGGGACAGATCCTACGAGCAGTACTTC. Full variable domain (rest looked up from reference TRBV7-9 and TRBJ2-7): DTGVSQNPRHKITKRGQNVTFRCDPISEHNRLYWYRQTLGQGPEFLTYFQNEAQLEKSRLLSDRFSAERPKGSFSTLEIQRTEQGDSAMYLCASSLRDRSYEQYFGPGTRLTVT.

This clone was detected only a few times. The chain is built from TRBV5-1 and TRBJ1-2, with TRBD1 matching 10 bases. The CDR3 is 15 amino acids. V lost 3 bases and J lost 4; bases outside the gene matches: 6. From germline, CDR1 is SGHRS and CDR2 YFSETQ. CDR3 loop: CASSSYRTGGYGYTF. The CDR3 coding sequence is TGCGCCAGCAGCTCGTACCGGACAGGGGGCTATGGCTACACCTTC. Filled out from reference TRBV5-1 and TRBJ1-2, the complete variable domain reads KAGVTQTPRYLIKTRGQQVTLSCSPISGHRSVSWYQQTPGQGLQFLFEYFSETQRNKGNFPGRFSGRQFSNSRSEMNVSTLELGDSALYLCASSSYRTGGYGYTFGSGTRLTVV.

V gene TRBV19 combines with J gene TRBJ2-3; TRBD2 aligns across 10 bases. Germline V gene lookup returns CDR1 LNHDA and CDR2 SQIVND (reference sequence). This CDR3 comprises 16 residues. V was pared by 3 bases and J by 0 bases, with 3 bases of the junction left unmatched. The CDR3 DNA reads TGTGCCAGTAGTATTGGACTAGCGGTTAGCACAGATACGCAGTATTTT. It codes for CASSIGLAVSTDTQYF.